This section outlines one T cell receptor (beta chain) sequence together with its context. Its specificity is unknown. The record originates from a study of PD-L1 blockade in urothelial cancer. About the research overall: Analyses used blood from 3 weeks (second dose) and 6 weeks after treatment start. T cell content in blood samples showed a median of approximately 150,000.

TCRdb's table, derived via immunoSEQ multiplex PCR, lists solely in-frame clones and lacks some. This sample has about 95,000 clones, with around nine tenths found just once. CDR3 length equals 14 residues. The V gene end was trimmed by 9 bases and the J gene end by 3 bases; junction bases not matched to a gene: 1. Looked up from germline, CDR1 is LNHDA and CDR2 is SQIVND (reference sequence). Study observations and caveats: Blood TCR clonality below the median before treatment was a predictor of better survival.

Time point reported: pretreatment peripheral blood. The input for sequencing was PBMCs, taken around atezolizumab (anti-PD-L1) treatment. This sequence joins TRBV19 and TRBJ2-1; 14 positions match TRBD2. This TCR derives from a man aged 55 to 70 with urothelial cancer. The CDR3: CASGTSGGYNEQFF. DNA for the CDR3: TGTGCCAGCGGGACTAGCGGGGGCTACAATGAGCAGTTCTTC. Full variable domain (remainder filled in from reference TRBV19 and TRBJ2-1): DGGITQSPKYLFRKEGQNVTLSCEQNLNHDAMYWYRQDPGQGLRLIYYSQIVNDFQKGDIAEGYSVSREKKESFPLTVTSAQKNPTAFYLCASGTSGGYNEQFFGPGTRLTVL.